This T cell receptor (beta chain) was retrieved from a study of graft-versus-host responses after intestinal transplantation. Whole-study context: Each recipient received anti-thymocyte globulin induction, then tacrolimus and steroids for approximately three years. Study-wide points: The study found high graft-versus-host to host-versus-graft clonal ratios in allografts of patients with graft-donor T cell macrochimerism.

V dropped 6 bases and J dropped 9 bases, with 18 bases sitting between them. The CDR3 loop spans 14 amino acids. Per the germline V gene, CDR1 is SNHLY and CDR2 is FYNNEI. TCRdb's table, derived via immunoSEQ multiplex PCR, lists solely in-frame clones and lacks some. Counted here are around 8,000 clones, less than 35% occurring once; the ten biggest clones make up under 2.5%. Relative to its sample, this clone is medium-sized. Responders that carried the CFSE label, around 200,000 of them, were plated with around 200,000 irradiated, violet-dye-labeled stimulator cells. This rearrangement joins TRBV2 to TRBJ2-1; D unresolved. This clonotype was sampled from a human patient who received an intestinal transplant. The sequenced sample was alloreactive CD8+ T cells from a mixed lymphocyte reaction culture, obtained before intestinal transplant. The subset was: CFSE-low proliferating T cells sorted from approximately 6-day pre-transplant mixed lymphocyte reaction (GvH or HvG direction). The CDR3 sequence: CASRVTAVAGEQFF. DNA of the CDR3: TGTGCCAGCAGGGTTACTGCCGTCGCCGGTGAGCAGTTCTTC.